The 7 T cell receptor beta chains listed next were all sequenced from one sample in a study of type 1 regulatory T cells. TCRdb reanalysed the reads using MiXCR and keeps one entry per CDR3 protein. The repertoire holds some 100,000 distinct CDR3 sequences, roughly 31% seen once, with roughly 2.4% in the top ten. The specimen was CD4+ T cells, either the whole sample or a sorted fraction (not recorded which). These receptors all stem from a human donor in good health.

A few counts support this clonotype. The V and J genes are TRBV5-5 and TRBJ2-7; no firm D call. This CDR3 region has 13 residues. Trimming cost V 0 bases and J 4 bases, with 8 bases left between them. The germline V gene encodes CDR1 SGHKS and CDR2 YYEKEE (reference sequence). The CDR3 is CASSLAWKYEQYF. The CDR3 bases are TGTGCCAGCAGCTTGGCGTGGAAATACGAGCAGTACTTC.

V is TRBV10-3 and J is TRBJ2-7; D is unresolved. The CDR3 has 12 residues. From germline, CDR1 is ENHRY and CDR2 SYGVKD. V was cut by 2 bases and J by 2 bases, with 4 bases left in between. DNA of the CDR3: TGTGCCATCAGTGAGGAGGCCTACGAGCAGTACTTC. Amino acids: CAISEEAYEQYF.

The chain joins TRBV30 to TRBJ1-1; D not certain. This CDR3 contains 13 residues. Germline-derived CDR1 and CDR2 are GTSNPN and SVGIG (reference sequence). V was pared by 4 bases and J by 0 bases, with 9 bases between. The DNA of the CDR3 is TGTGCCTGGAATGGGCAGGTGAACACTGAAGCTTTCTTT. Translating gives CAWNGQVNTEAFF.

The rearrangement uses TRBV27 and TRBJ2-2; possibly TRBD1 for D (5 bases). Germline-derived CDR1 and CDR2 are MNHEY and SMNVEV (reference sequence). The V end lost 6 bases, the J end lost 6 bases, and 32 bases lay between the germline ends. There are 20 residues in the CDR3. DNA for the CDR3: TGTGCCAGCAGCCTTGGGGTCGGGTGGGGCCGGGCTGAACTGGCCGGGGAGCTGTTTTTT. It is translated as CASSLGVGWGRAELAGELFF.

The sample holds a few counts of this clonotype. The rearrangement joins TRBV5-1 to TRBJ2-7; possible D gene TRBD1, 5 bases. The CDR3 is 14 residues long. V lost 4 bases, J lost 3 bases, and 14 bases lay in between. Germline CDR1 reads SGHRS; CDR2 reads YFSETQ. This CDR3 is CASSDDSTGYEQYF. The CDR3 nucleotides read TGCGCCAGCAGCGACGACAGTACAGGCTACGAGCAGTACTTC.

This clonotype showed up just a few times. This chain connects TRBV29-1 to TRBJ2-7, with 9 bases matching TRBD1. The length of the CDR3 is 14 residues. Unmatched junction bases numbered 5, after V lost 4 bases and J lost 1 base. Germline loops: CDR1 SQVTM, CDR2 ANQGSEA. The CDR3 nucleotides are TGCAGCGTTGTGGTGGGACAGGGTTCCTACGAGCAGTACTTC. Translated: CSVVVGQGSYEQYF.

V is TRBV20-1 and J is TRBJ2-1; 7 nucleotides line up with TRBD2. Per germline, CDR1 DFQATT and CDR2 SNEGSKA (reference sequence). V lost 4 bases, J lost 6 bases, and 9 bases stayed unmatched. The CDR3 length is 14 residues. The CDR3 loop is CSANPGLPPNEQFF. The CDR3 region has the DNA TGCAGTGCTAATCCGGGACTACCTCCCAATGAGCAGTTCTTC.